This T cell receptor (beta chain) was captured in a study of CD8 T cells in Susac syndrome. An amount of RNA that ranged from about 0.45 to 1 ug was reverse transcribed with random hexamers. By means of immunoSEQ multiplex PCR, TCR beta CDR3 spanning 54 Vbeta and 13 Jbeta underwent amplification. One entry per CDR3 protein results from TCRdb running MiXCR on the immunoSEQ multiplex PCR reads. The repertoire has about 300,000 distinct CDR3 sequences, over 75% of them found once; the top ten carry approximately 0.2%. The CDR3 extends over 15 amino acids. Trimming took 3 bases from V and 4 from J; bases not matched to a gene: 2. Germline V CDR1 and CDR2: SNHLY, FYNNEI. CD8+ and CD4+ T cells from blood underwent TCR beta sequencing.

This sequence joins TRBV2 and TRBJ2-1; 11 bases map to TRBD2. Sequencing was done on a sample of CD8+ T cells from PBMCs. This sequence originates from a human donor with multiple sclerosis. Here the CDR3 reads CASSDLAGGYNEQFF. CDR3 coding DNA: TGTGCCAGCAGTGATCTAGCGGGAGGATACAATGAGCAGTTCTTC.